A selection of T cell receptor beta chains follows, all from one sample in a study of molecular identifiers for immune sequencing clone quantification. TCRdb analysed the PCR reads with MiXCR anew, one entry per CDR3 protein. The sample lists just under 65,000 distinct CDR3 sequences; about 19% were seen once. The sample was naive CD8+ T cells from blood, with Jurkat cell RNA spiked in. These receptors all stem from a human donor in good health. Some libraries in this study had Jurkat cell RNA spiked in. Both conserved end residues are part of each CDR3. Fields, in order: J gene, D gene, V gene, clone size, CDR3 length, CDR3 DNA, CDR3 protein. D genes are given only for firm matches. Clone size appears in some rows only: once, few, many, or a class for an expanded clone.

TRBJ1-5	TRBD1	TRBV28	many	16	TGTGCCAGCAGATCACCGGGACAGTCGGGCAATCAGCCCCAGCATTTT	CASRSPGQSGNQPQHF
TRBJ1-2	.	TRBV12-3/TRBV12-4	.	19	TGTGCCAGCAGTCTCCCCTCGGGGGGCGCAGTCCCGGGAGCTAATGGCTACACCTTC	CASSLPSGGAVPGANGYTF
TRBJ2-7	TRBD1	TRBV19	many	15	TGTGCCAGTAGTATATCCTCTACAGGGGGCAGCGAGCAGTACTTC	CASSISSTGGSEQYF
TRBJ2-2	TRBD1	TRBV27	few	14	TGTGCCAGCACCGGGACAGAGAACACCGGGGAGCTGTTTTTT	CASTGTENTGELFF
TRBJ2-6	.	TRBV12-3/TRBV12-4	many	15	TGTGCCAGCAGTTTAGTGGGGCCTGGGGCCAACGTCCTGACTTTC	CASSLVGPGANVLTF
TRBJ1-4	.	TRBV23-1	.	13	TGCGCCAGCCCTCGGCGAGTAAGCGAAAAACTGTTTTTT	CASPRRVSEKLFF
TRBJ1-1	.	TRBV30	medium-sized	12	TGTGCCTGGAGCGAGGCGCTCACTGAAGCTTTCTTT	CAWSEALTEAFF
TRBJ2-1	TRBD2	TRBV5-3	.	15	TGTGCCAGCAGCTTGGATACTAGCGGGTCCAATGAGCGGTTCTTC	CASSLDTSGSNERFF
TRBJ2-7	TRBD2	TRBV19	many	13	TGTGCCAGTATGCGACGGGAGGGCCTCGAGCAGTACTTC	CASMRREGLEQYF
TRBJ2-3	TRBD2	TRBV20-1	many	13	TGCAGTGCCCACAGCGGGGACACAGATACGCAGTATTTT	CSAHSGDTDTQYF
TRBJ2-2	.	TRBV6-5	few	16	TGTGCCAGCAGTTACTCGATAGGGGAAAACACCGGGGAGCTGTTTTTT	CASSYSIGENTGELFF
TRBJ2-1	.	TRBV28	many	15	TGTGCCAGCAGTTCCCTTCTCGGACCCTACAATGAGCAGTTCTTC	CASSSLLGPYNEQFF
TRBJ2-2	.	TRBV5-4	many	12	TGTGCCAGCAGCTCTAACACCGGGGAGCTGTTTTTT	CASSSNTGELFF
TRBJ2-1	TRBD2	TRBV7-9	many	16	TGTGCCAGCAGCTTAGCGTCAGGACTAGCTCCCAATGAGCAGTTCTTC	CASSLASGLAPNEQFF
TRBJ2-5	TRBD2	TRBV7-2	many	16	TGTGCCAGCAGCTTACTGACTAGCGGGGTCCAAGAGACCCAGTACTTC	CASSLLTSGVQETQYF
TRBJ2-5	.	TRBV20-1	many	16	TGCAGTGCCGCGATGGGAGTCAACACGAGGGAAGAGACCCAGTACTTC	CSAAMGVNTREETQYF
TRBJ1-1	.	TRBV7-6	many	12	TGTGCCAGCAGCCCCCGGGGCACTGAAGCTTTCTTT	CASSPRGTEAFF
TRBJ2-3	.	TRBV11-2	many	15	TGTGCCAGCAGCTTAGCGGGCAGGGTAACAGATACGCAGTATTTT	CASSLAGRVTDTQYF
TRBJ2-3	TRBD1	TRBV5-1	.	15	TGCGCCAGCAGCCCATGGACAGGAAGCACAGATACGCAGTATTTT	CASSPWTGSTDTQYF
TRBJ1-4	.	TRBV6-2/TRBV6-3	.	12	TGTGCCAGCATGGGGGCCGAAGGAAAACTGTTTTTT	CASMGAEGKLFF
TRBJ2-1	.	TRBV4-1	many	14	TGCGCCAGCAGCCCGGCAGCGTTGGGAAATGAGCAGTTCTTC	CASSPAALGNEQFF
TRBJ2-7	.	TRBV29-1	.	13	TGCAGCGTTGAAGATAATCTAGCAAATGAGCAGTACTTC	CSVEDNLANEQYF
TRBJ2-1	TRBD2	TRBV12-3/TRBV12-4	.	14	TGTGCCAGCAGTTGGACTAGTGTCTACAATGAGCAGTTCTTC	CASSWTSVYNEQFF
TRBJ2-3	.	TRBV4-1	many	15	TGCGCCAGCAGCCCAGGAGGTGGTGGCACAGATACGCAGTATTTT	CASSPGGGGTDTQYF
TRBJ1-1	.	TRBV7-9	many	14	TGTGCCAGCAGCTTCGTTGAGGGGGGAACTGAAGCTTTCTTT	CASSFVEGGTEAFF
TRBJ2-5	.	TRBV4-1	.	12	TGCGCCAGCAGCCAAGGGGGTCCCGCCCAGTACTTC	CASSQGGPAQYF
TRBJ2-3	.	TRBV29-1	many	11	TGCAGCGTTGATCTCTCAGATACGCAGTATTTT	CSVDLSDTQYF
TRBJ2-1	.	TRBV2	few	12	TGTGCCAGCAAGGGGGGAGACAATGAGCAGTTCTTC	CASKGGDNEQFF
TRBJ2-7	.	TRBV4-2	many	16	TGTGCCAGCAGCCAAGACTCCAGCGGATACAACTACGAGCAGTACTTC	CASSQDSSGYNYEQYF
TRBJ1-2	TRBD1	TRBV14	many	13	TGTGCCAGCAGCGAAGGGGGCGCGAGTTACTACACCTTC	CASSEGGASYYTF
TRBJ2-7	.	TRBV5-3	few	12	TGTGCCAGCAGCGTGGACGACTACGAGCAGTACTTC	CASSVDDYEQYF
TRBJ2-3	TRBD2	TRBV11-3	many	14	TGTGCCAGCAGCTTTAGCGGGAGCACAGATACGCAGTATTTT	CASSFSGSTDTQYF
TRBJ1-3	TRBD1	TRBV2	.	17	TGTGCCAGCAAGAGGGGGACAGGGACCCATTCAGGAAACACCATATATTTT	CASKRGTGTHSGNTIYF
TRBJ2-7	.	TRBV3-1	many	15	TGTGCCAGCAGCCAAGAGGCGGGATTACTCTACGAGCAGTACTTC	CASSQEAGLLYEQYF
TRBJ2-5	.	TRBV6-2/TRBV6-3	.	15	TGTGCCAGCAGTTACTCTTGGGGGCGGCAAGAGACCCAGTACTTC	CASSYSWGRQETQYF
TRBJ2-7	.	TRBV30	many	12	TGTGCCTGGAGAGTACAGGGTTACGAGCAGTACTTC	CAWRVQGYEQYF
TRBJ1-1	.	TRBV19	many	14	TGTGCCAGTAGTATCTTGGGGTTGGGCACTGAAGCTTTCTTT	CASSILGLGTEAFF